Described below is a single TCR beta chain sequence and its context. These data are taken from a study of blood T cell repertoires in COVID-19. This CDR3 contains 13 residues. With 0 bases removed from V and 9 bases from J, the gap between germline ends came to 10 bases. The germline V gene encodes CDR1 SGHNT and CDR2 YYREEE (reference sequence). The method was immunoSEQ multiplex PCR; TCRdb's version includes in-frame clones alone and lacks a portion of them. This table holds 75,000 to 95,000 clones, roughly 90% found once. This rearrangement joins TRBV5-4 to TRBJ2-1; unclear D gene. This TCR derives from a human donor in a cohort sampled during active COVID-19. Sequenced material: peripheral blood. The CDR3 DNA reads as TGTGCCAGCAGCTTGGATCGGTTTGGTGAGCAGTTCTTC. Its protein product is CASSLDRFGEQFF.